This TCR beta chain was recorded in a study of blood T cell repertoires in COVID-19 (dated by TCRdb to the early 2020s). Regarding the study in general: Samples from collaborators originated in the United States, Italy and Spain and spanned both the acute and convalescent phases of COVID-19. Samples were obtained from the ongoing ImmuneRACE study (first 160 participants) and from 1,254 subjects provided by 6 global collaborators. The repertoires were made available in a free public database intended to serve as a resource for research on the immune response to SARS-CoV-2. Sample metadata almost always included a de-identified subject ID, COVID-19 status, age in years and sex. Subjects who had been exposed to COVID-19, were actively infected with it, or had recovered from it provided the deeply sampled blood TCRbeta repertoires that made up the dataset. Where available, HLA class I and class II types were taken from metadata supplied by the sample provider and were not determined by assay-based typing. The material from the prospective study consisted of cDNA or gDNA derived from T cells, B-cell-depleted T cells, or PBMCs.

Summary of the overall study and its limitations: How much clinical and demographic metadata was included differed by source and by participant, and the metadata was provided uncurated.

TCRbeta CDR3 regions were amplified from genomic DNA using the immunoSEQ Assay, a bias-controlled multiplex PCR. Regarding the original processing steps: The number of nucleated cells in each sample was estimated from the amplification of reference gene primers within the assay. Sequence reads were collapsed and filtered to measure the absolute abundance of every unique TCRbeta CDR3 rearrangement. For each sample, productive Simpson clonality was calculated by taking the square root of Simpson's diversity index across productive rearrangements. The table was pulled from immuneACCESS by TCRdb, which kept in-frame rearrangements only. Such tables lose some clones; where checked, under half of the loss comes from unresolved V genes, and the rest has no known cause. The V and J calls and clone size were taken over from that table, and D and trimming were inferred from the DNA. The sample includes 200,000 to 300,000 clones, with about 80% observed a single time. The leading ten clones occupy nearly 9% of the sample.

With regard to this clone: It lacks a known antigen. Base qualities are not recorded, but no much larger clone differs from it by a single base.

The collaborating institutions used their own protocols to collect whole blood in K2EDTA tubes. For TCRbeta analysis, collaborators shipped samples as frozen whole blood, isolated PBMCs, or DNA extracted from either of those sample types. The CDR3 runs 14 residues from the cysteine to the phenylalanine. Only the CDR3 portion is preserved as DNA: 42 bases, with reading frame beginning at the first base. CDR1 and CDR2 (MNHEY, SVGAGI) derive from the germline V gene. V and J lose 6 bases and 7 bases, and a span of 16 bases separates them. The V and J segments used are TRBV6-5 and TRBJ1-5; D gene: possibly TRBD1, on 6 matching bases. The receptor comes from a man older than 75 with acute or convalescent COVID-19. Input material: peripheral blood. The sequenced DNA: TGTGCCAGCAGCCCGCCCACAGGGATCCAGCCCCAGCATTTT. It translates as CASSPPTGIQPQHF.